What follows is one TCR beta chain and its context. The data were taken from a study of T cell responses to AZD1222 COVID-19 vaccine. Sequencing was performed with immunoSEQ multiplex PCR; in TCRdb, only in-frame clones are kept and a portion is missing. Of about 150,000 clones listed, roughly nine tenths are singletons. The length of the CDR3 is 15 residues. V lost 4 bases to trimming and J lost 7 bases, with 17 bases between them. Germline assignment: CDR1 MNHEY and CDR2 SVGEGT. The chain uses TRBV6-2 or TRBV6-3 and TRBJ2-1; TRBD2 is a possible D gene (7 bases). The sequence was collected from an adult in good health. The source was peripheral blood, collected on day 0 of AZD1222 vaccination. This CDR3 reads CASSSLGGRTNEQFF. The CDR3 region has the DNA TGTGCCAGCAGTTCCCTCGGGGGGCGGACAAATGAGCAGTTCTTC.